The rows below give T cell receptor beta chains drawn from one sample of a study of T cell repertoires in cytomegalovirus infection. TCRdb reanalysed the reads using MiXCR and keeps one entry per CDR3 protein. This table has 640,000 or so distinct CDR3 sequences, 30% to 35% appearing once. The antigens of these receptors remain unknown. The specimen was cultured PBMCs, collected from culture after CMV antigen stimulation. Every receptor here comes from a human donor in good health (CMV status not recorded). Some clones in this sample may be carry-over from other donors' samples. The CDR3 runs from the conserved cysteine through the conserved F or W. D genes are given only for firm matches. Size tells how often a clone was seen (once, few, many) or the class of an expanded clone, and some rows leave it out.

d_gene: TRBD1
j_gene: TRBJ1-2
abundance: few
v_gene: TRBV12-3/TRBV12-4
CDR3nt: TGTGCCAGCAGGCCCGGGACAGGGAACGGCTACACCTTC
CDR3aa: CASRPGTGNGYTF

d_gene: .
j_gene: TRBJ2-7
abundance: .
v_gene: TRBV7-2
CDR3nt: TGTGCCAGCAGCTTTCAACGGGGGTCGGGCGGCGAGCAGTACTTC
CDR3aa: CASSFQRGSGGEQYF

d_gene: TRBD2
j_gene: TRBJ2-5
abundance: .
v_gene: TRBV6-2/TRBV6-3
CDR3nt: TGTGCCAGCTTACCCTCTGGGAGCGGGAGTGGAAAAAGGACCCAGTACTTC
CDR3aa: CASLPSGSGSGKRTQYF

d_gene: .
j_gene: TRBJ2-7
abundance: few
v_gene: TRBV7-2
CDR3nt: TGTGCCAGCAGCTTAGCTGCTGGATCTGGCTACGAGCAGTACTTC
CDR3aa: CASSLAAGSGYEQYF

d_gene: .
j_gene: TRBJ1-1
abundance: .
v_gene: TRBV6-1
CDR3nt: TGTGCCAGCAGTCCCGGGGACGGATTCTACACTGAAGCTTTCTTT
CDR3aa: CASSPGDGFYTEAFF

d_gene: TRBD2
j_gene: TRBJ2-7
abundance: .
v_gene: TRBV19
CDR3nt: TGTGCCAGTAGTGGGCGCGGGAGTTCCTACGAGCAGTACTTC
CDR3aa: CASSGRGSSYEQYF

d_gene: .
j_gene: TRBJ2-1
abundance: .
v_gene: TRBV20-1
CDR3nt: TGCAGTGCCGGCTCCGATCGGTCTGAGCAGTTCTTC
CDR3aa: CSAGSDRSEQFF

d_gene: TRBD2
j_gene: TRBJ2-7
abundance: few
v_gene: TRBV7-2
CDR3nt: TGTGCCAGCAGCCCCGAGGGACGTCCGGGACTAGCCGCGGAGCAGTACTTC
CDR3aa: CASSPEGRPGLAAEQYF

d_gene: TRBD2
j_gene: TRBJ2-1
abundance: .
v_gene: TRBV27
CDR3nt: TGTGCCAGCAGTTTTTACCCAGGACTAGCGGGAGGTGTTGAGCAGTTCTTC
CDR3aa: CASSFYPGLAGGVEQFF

d_gene: .
j_gene: TRBJ2-1
abundance: .
v_gene: TRBV5-4
CDR3nt: TGTGCCAGCAGCTTGGCTTGGCGGAGCTCCTACAATGAGCAGTTCTTC
CDR3aa: CASSLAWRSSYNEQFF

d_gene: TRBD1
j_gene: TRBJ1-1
abundance: few
v_gene: TRBV6-2/TRBV6-3
CDR3nt: TGTGCCAGCAGAACTGGGACAGTTGAAGCTTTCTTT
CDR3aa: CASRTGTVEAFF

d_gene: .
j_gene: TRBJ1-1
abundance: few
v_gene: TRBV6-5
CDR3nt: TGTGCCAGCAGTTACGACAGGAGGAAAGCTTTCTTT
CDR3aa: CASSYDRRKAFF

d_gene: .
j_gene: TRBJ2-3
abundance: many
v_gene: TRBV7-8
CDR3nt: TGTGCCAGCAGCCCCAGGGGGGCCGATACGCAGTATTTT
CDR3aa: CASSPRGADTQYF

d_gene: .
j_gene: TRBJ2-7
abundance: few
v_gene: TRBV15
CDR3nt: TGTGCCACCAGCAGAGGCCTACAGACTACCTACGAGCAGTACTTC
CDR3aa: CATSRGLQTTYEQYF

d_gene: .
j_gene: TRBJ2-7
abundance: .
v_gene: TRBV27
CDR3nt: TGTGCCAGCGCCCTGGACGGCACGACCTCCTACGAGCAGTACTTC
CDR3aa: CASALDGTTSYEQYF

d_gene: .
j_gene: TRBJ2-5
abundance: few
v_gene: TRBV5-1
CDR3nt: TGCGCCAGCAGCGGGGCCTTCGGGGGGACCCAGTACTTC
CDR3aa: CASSGAFGGTQYF

d_gene: .
j_gene: TRBJ1-1
abundance: .
v_gene: TRBV4-1
CDR3nt: TGCGCCAGCAGCCCAGGAAGGGGGGCGCCTGAAGCTTTCTTT
CDR3aa: CASSPGRGAPEAFF

d_gene: .
j_gene: TRBJ2-3
abundance: few
v_gene: TRBV5-6
CDR3nt: TGTGCCAGCAGCTCTGGGGCTCCCAGGACAGATACGCAGTATTTT
CDR3aa: CASSSGAPRTDTQYF

d_gene: TRBD1
j_gene: TRBJ1-1
abundance: .
v_gene: TRBV6-2/TRBV6-3
CDR3nt: TGTGCCAGCAGTTACCCCCGACTCGGACAGGGGAACACTGAAGCTTTCTTT
CDR3aa: CASSYPRLGQGNTEAFF

d_gene: .
j_gene: TRBJ2-1
abundance: .
v_gene: TRBV7-2
CDR3nt: TGTGCCAGCTTTAAAGGGCCGGGTTACAATGAGCAGTTCTTC
CDR3aa: CASFKGPGYNEQFF

d_gene: TRBD1
j_gene: TRBJ2-7
abundance: once
v_gene: TRBV7-9
CDR3nt: TGTGCCAGCAGCCTCCGGACAGGGGGCGACGAGCAGTACTTC
CDR3aa: CASSLRTGGDEQYF

d_gene: TRBD2
j_gene: TRBJ2-7
abundance: .
v_gene: TRBV19
CDR3nt: TGTGCCAGTAGAGCCGGGACTAGCGGCTACGAGCAGTACTTC
CDR3aa: CASRAGTSGYEQYF

d_gene: .
j_gene: TRBJ2-7
abundance: .
v_gene: TRBV12-3/TRBV12-4
CDR3nt: TGTGCCAGCAGTTTAACCCTTTTCTACGAGCAGTACTTC
CDR3aa: CASSLTLFYEQYF

d_gene: TRBD1
j_gene: TRBJ1-1
abundance: many
v_gene: TRBV7-2
CDR3nt: TGTGCCAGCAGCCGACAGGGAGAAACTGAAGCTTTCTTT
CDR3aa: CASSRQGETEAFF

d_gene: TRBD2
j_gene: TRBJ2-1
abundance: .
v_gene: TRBV7-2
CDR3nt: TGTGCCAGCAGCTTCGCGGGGGGGGAATTCAATGAGCAGTTCTTC
CDR3aa: CASSFAGGEFNEQFF

d_gene: .
j_gene: TRBJ2-7
abundance: few
v_gene: TRBV6-2/TRBV6-3
CDR3nt: TGTGCCAGCAGTCCGTATACTACCAACTACGAGCAGTACTTC
CDR3aa: CASSPYTTNYEQYF

d_gene: .
j_gene: TRBJ1-3
abundance: .
v_gene: TRBV6-5
CDR3nt: TGTGCCAGCAGCCCGGAGGTCTCTGGAAACACCATATATTTT
CDR3aa: CASSPEVSGNTIYF

d_gene: TRBD2
j_gene: TRBJ2-3
abundance: .
v_gene: TRBV7-2
CDR3nt: TGTGCCAGCAGCTTACTAGCGGGGGGGACGGGTACGCAGTATTTT
CDR3aa: CASSLLAGGTGTQYF